This TCR beta chain was documented in a study of response to subunit inactivated influenza vaccine. Study conclusions and caveats: The authors suggested that every seasonal influenza vaccination recruits few new T cells.

The V end was cut by 6 bases, the J end by 3 bases, with 16 bases between. The CDR3 loop spans 15 amino acids. Germline-derived CDR1 and CDR2 are MGHRA and YSYEKL. In TCRdb, the RT-PCR reads were re-called with MiXCR into one record per CDR3 protein. This table holds about 540,000 distinct CDR3 sequences, around 15% found once. This clonotype has more than one count but fewer than ten. Antigen unknown. The V and J genes are TRBV4-1 and TRBJ2-3; no reliable D call. The clonotype originates from a man between 45 and 60 years old who received an inactivated influenza vaccine. Sequences were derived from PBMCs from blood, sampled about 12 days after vaccination. The CDR3 DNA sequence: TGCGCCAGCAGGCTGATCGGACGCAGGACAGATACGCAGTATTTT. It is translated as CASRLIGRRTDTQYF.